This T cell receptor beta chain came from a study of OX40 agonist ivuxolimab in advanced cancers. Study-level background: The group had a mean age of around 60 years, ranged from about 20 to 90, and was approximately 81% male. 30% to 40% of patients had received prior checkpoint inhibitor therapy.

CDR1 and CDR2 (germline): SQVTM, ANQGSEA. V lost 3 bases to trimming and J lost 6 bases, with 11 bases between them. The CDR3 runs to 12 residues. It was autoimmune disease history or systemic immunosuppression that excluded patients. Measured with immunoSEQ multiplex PCR; TCRdb has only the in-frame clones, and not every one. The sample includes 21,000 or so clones, just under 85% of them seen just once. The gene calls are TRBV29-1 and TRBJ1-2; D remains unclear. This receptor was taken from an adult with an advanced solid tumor such as melanoma, head and neck, liver or kidney cancer. The source was CD4+ or CD8+ T cells sorted from blood, collected in a trial of the OX40 agonist ivuxolimab. The DNA for the CDR3 is TGCAGCGTTGATGAGGGTTTGGATGGCTACACCTTC. Its translation: CSVDEGLDGYTF.